The source of this T cell receptor beta chain is a study of blood T cell repertoires in COVID-19. Per germline, CDR1 SEHNR and CDR2 FQNEAQ (reference sequence). J lost 6 bases, V lost 5 bases, and 9 bases had no gene match. The CDR3 consists of 14 residues. TCRdb's copy holds only in-frame clones and misses some; the assay was immunoSEQ multiplex PCR. The table has 150,000 to 190,000 clones, 84% seen once. V usage is TRBV7-9 and J usage is TRBJ1-2, with 7 bases matching TRBD1. The material sequenced was PBMCs or T cells enriched from blood (not recorded which). The TCR comes from a man aged 45-60 years who had recovered from COVID-19. Here the CDR3 DNA reads TGTGCCAGCAGCATCCCCGGGACAGATAATGGCTACACCTTC. Encoded protein: CASSIPGTDNGYTF.